Listed below are T cell receptor beta chains from one sample, sequenced in a study of early T cells in non-severe SARS-CoV-2 infection. TCRdb processed the 5' RACE reads anew with MiXCR; each CDR3 protein has one entry. This table has 100,000 to 120,000 distinct CDR3 sequences, approximately 12% appearing once. The sample in question was whole blood, obtained at baseline. All receptors derive from an adult who was a healthcare worker with PCR-confirmed SARS-CoV-2 infection or an uninfected control (not recorded which). CDR3s include the opening cysteine and the closing phenylalanine or tryptophan. The D gene is left open where the match is weak. A row's size may be missing; if present it is once, few, many or a size class.

V	size	D	J	DNA	CDR3
TRBV7-3	few	.	TRBJ2-3	TGTGCCAGCAGCTTGGCTAGTTCCACAGATACGCAGTATTTT	CASSLASSTDTQYF
TRBV12-3/TRBV12-4	many	.	TRBJ2-1	TGTGCCAGCAGTTTCGGCGATTACAATGAGCAGTTCTTC	CASSFGDYNEQFF
TRBV4-2	.	.	TRBJ1-1	TGTGCCAGCAGCCCATTCGGCCAGGACGACACTGAAGCTTTCTTT	CASSPFGQDDTEAFF
TRBV5-1	few	.	TRBJ2-3	TGCGCCAGCAGCGCCGGGGTTAGCACAGATACGCAGTATTTT	CASSAGVSTDTQYF
TRBV30	few	.	TRBJ2-1	TGTGCCTGGAGGTTTCCAGGGGCAACTTACAATGAGCAGTTCTTC	CAWRFPGATYNEQFF
TRBV30	.	.	TRBJ1-1	TGTGCGTTGGGGCAGCCGAACACTGAAGCTTTCTTT	CALGQPNTEAFF
TRBV4-2	many	TRBD2	TRBJ2-3	TGTGCCAGCAGCCAGTGGGGGACGGGAGGGCCCCGGACAGATACGCAGTATTTT	CASSQWGTGGPRTDTQYF
TRBV6-2/TRBV6-3	.	.	TRBJ1-4	TGTGCCAGCAGTTACCGGTGGGCAGGGGCTGAAAAACTGTTTTTT	CASSYRWAGAEKLFF
TRBV2	.	.	TRBJ2-2	TGTGCCAGCTCCCCAGGGTTTAGCACCGGGGAGCTGTTTTTT	CASSPGFSTGELFF
TRBV27	many	.	TRBJ2-5	TGTGCCAGCTCTTTTCGGATTGGGGGGACCCAGTACTTC	CASSFRIGGTQYF
TRBV27	many	TRBD1	TRBJ1-4	TGTGCCAGCAGTCCTCCGGGACAGGGGACCTATGAAAAACTGTTTTTT	CASSPPGQGTYEKLFF
TRBV3-1	few	.	TRBJ1-3	TGTGCCAGCAGCCAAGATCGGGCCCGAGGAAACACCATATATTTT	CASSQDRARGNTIYF
TRBV9	few	TRBD1	TRBJ1-6	TGTGCCAGCAGCGATCGGACAGGGGAATCACCCCTCCACTTT	CASSDRTGESPLHF
TRBV4-1	.	.	TRBJ2-1	TGCGCCAGCAGCCAAGATATTGCGGGGCAGAATGAGCAGTTCTTC	CASSQDIAGQNEQFF
TRBV6-1	few	.	TRBJ2-1	TGTGCCAGCAGTCGGACTGTCATAACCCCGGGCAATGAGCAGTTCTTC	CASSRTVITPGNEQFF
TRBV18	few	.	TRBJ1-1	TGTGCCAGCTCACCTAGTTATGGCTCGGGTGAAGCTTTCTTT	CASSPSYGSGEAFF
TRBV7-6	few	.	TRBJ2-3	TGTGCCAGCAGCTTAGCGGTTCCCAGAGGAGGGAATAAGTTCGGCACAGATACGCAGTATTTT	CASSLAVPRGGNKFGTDTQYF